The sequence of this T cell receptor (beta chain) was determined in a study of CD8 T cell repertoires and HIV-1 epitope variants. Background on the study: Each of Twenty-five Gag and Nef epitope peptides stimulated a separate culture. Study-wide findings and caveats: Of some ten antigen-specific beta clonotypes, 5 or 6 appeared to cross-react with escape variants. About 5 clonotypes recognized Nef KF9, one HW9, none TAALDMSHF.

In this sample, this clone turned up a few times. Its matching antigen is unknown. Sequencing of TCR beta CDR3 used immunoSEQ survey depth. TCRdb's copy holds only in-frame clones and misses some; the assay was immunoSEQ multiplex PCR. Of 1,000 to 1,300 clones detected, 55% to 75% appear once; the ten largest clones hold 35% to 50%. Germline V gene data show CDR1 as SQVTM and CDR2 as ANQGSEA. Between the trimmed V and J ends, which lost 2 bases and 5 bases, there was a span of 6 bases. The length of the CDR3 is 11 residues. This chain connects TRBV29-1 to TRBJ1-2; D remains ambiguous. The sample consisted of cultured CD8+ T cells derived from PBMCs. The TCR was taken from a male donor with HIV. This CDR3 is CSVETVYGYTF. The CDR3 DNA is TGCAGCGTTGAAACAGTATATGGCTACACCTTC.